The T cell receptor beta chain described here comes from a study of blood T cell repertoires in COVID-19. Study-level information: Spain, Italy and the United States supplied samples that represented acute and convalescent COVID-19. The analysed material was cDNA or gDNA that came from T cells, B-cell-depleted T cells, or PBMCs.

In the source study's methods: Estimated nucleated cell counts came from reference gene primer amplification. The method was immunoSEQ multiplex PCR; TCRdb's version includes in-frame clones alone and lacks a portion of them. D and trimming come from the DNA, and the V and J calls and clone size come from that table. The sample shows around 100,000 clones, more than 80% of them seen only once. CDR1 is MDHEN and CDR2 is SYDVKM in the germline V gene. This CDR3 spans 13 amino acids. V lost 7 bases, J lost 0 bases, and 9 bases lay in between. The specimen sequenced was peripheral blood. The clonotype was recovered from a woman of 80 years or more with acute or convalescent COVID-19. This chain joins TRBV28 and TRBJ1-1; perhaps TRBD1 as D (5 bases). The CDR3 spells CASILGVNTEAFF. The CDR3 nucleotides are TGTGCCAGCATCTTAGGGGTGAACACTGAAGCTTTCTTT.